This T cell receptor (beta chain) appears in the sequencing data of a study of blood T cell repertoires in COVID-19. Data came from immunoSEQ multiplex PCR; TCRdb stores just in-frame clones and leaves some out. The sample includes 70,000 to 90,000 clones, approximately 88% seen only once; the top ten take around 40%. The material sequenced was peripheral blood. This TCR was sampled from a human donor in a cohort sampled during active COVID-19.

DNA for the CDR3: TGTGCCAGCTCACCTCGGACAGGGATCGCCGGGGAGCTGTTTTTT. It specifies CASSPRTGIAGELFF. The chain combines TRBV18 with TRBJ2-2; TRBD1 matches 8 bases. The ends lost 3 bases at V and 6 bases at J; junction bases unmatched: 6. This CDR3 comprises 15 residues. CDR1 KGHSH and CDR2 LQKENI come from the germline V gene. Supplemented by reference TRBV18 and TRBJ2-2, the full variable domain reads NAGVMQNPRHLVRRRGQEARLRCSPMKGHSHVYWYRQLPEEGLKFMVYLQKENIIDESGMPKERFSAEFPKEGPSILRIQQVVRGDSAAYFCASSPRTGIAGELFFGEGSRLTVL.